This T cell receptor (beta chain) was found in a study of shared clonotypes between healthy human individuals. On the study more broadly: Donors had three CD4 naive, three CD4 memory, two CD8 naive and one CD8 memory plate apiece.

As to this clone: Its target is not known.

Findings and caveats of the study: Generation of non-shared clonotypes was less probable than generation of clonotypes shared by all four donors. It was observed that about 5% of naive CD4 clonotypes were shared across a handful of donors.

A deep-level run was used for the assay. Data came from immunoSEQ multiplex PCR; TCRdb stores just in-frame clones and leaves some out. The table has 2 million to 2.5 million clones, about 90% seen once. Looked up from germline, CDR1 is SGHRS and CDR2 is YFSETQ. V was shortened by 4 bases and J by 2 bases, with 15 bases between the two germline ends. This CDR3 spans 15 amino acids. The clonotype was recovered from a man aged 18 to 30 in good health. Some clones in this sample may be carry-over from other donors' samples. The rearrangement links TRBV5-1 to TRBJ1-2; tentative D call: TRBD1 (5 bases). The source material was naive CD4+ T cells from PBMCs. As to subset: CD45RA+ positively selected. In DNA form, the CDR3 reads TGCGCCAGCAGCCCCGACAGCGGATCCAACTATGGCTACACCTTC. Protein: CASSPDSGSNYGYTF. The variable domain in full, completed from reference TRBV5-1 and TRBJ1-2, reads KAGVTQTPRYLIKTRGQQVTLSCSPISGHRSVSWYQQTPGQGLQFLFEYFSETQRNKGNFPGRFSGRQFSNSRSEMNVSTLELGDSALYLCASSPDSGSNYGYTFGSGTRLTVV.